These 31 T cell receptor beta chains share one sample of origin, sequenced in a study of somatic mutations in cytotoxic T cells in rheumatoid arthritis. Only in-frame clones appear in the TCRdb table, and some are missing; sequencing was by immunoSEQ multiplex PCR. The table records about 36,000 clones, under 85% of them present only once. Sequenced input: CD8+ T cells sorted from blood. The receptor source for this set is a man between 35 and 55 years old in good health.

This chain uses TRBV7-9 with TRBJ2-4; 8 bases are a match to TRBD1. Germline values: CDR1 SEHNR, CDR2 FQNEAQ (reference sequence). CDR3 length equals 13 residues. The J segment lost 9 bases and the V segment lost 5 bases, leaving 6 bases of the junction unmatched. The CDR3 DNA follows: TGTGCCAGCAGCCAGACAGGGGTTGGCATTCAGTACTTC. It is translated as CASSQTGVGIQYF.

CDR3 in DNA: TGTGCCAGCAGCGTAGAGGGACAGGGGGAGACCCAGTACTTC. Protein product: CASSVEGQGETQYF. The rearrangement links TRBV9 to TRBJ2-5; 10 nucleotides align to TRBD1. This CDR3 spans 14 amino acids. V lost 0 bases to trimming and J lost 5 bases; unmatched junction nucleotides: 1. CDR1 and CDR2 (germline): SGDLS, YYNGEE.

CDR3 sequence reads: CASSYEGNYGYTF. The CDR3 coding sequence is TGTGCCAGCAGTTACGAGGGAAACTATGGCTACACCTTC. V and J are TRBV27 and TRBJ1-2, with D unresolved. CDR1 MNHEY and CDR2 SMNVEV come from the germline V gene (reference sequence). V lost 4 bases, J lost 2 bases, and 8 bases lay in between. The CDR3 has 13 amino acids.

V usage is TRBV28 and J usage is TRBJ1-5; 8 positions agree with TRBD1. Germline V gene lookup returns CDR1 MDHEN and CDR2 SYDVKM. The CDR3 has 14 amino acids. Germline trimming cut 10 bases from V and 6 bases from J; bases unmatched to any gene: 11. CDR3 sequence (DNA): TGTGCCATCGCGGACAGGGATACCCCTCAGCCCCAGCATTTT. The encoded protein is CAIADRDTPQPQHF. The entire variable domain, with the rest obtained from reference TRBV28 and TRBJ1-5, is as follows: DVKVTQSSRYLVKRTGEKVFLECVQDMDHENMFWYRQDPGLGLRLIYFSYDVKMKEKGDIPEGYSVSREKKERFSLILESASTNQTSMYLCAIADRDTPQPQHFGDGTRLSIL.

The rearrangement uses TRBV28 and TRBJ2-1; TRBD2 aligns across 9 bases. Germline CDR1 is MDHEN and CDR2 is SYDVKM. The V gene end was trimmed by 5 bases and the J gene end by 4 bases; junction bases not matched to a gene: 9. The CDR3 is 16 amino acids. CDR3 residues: CASSPSSAGGYNEQFF. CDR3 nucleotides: TGTGCCAGCAGTCCCAGTTCCGCGGGAGGGTACAATGAGCAGTTCTTC. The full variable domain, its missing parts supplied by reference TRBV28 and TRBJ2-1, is DVKVTQSSRYLVKRTGEKVFLECVQDMDHENMFWYRQDPGLGLRLIYFSYDVKMKEKGDIPEGYSVSREKKERFSLILESASTNQTSMYLCASSPSSAGGYNEQFFGPGTRLTVL.

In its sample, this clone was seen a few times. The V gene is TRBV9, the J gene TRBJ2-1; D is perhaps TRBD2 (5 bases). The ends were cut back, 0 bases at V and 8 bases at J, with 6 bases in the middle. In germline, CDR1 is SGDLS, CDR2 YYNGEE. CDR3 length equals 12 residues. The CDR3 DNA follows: TGTGCCAGCAGCGTAGCCGGGGATGAGCAGTTCTTC. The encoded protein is CASSVAGDEQFF.

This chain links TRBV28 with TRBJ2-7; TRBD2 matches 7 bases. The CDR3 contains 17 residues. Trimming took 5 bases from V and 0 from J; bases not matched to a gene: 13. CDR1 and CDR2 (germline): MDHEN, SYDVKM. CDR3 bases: TGTGCCAGCAGTCCCCTCGGGGAAGGGAGGGCCTCCTACGAGCAGTACTTC. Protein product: CASSPLGEGRASYEQYF. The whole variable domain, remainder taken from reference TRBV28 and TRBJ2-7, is DVKVTQSSRYLVKRTGEKVFLECVQDMDHENMFWYRQDPGLGLRLIYFSYDVKMKEKGDIPEGYSVSREKKERFSLILESASTNQTSMYLCASSPLGEGRASYEQYFGPGTRLTVT.

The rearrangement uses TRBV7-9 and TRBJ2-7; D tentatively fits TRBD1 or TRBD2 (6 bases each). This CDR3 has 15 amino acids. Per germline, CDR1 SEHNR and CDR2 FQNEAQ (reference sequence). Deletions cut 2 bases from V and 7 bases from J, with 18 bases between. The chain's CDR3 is CASSLSSGGPREQYF. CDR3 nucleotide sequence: TGTGCCAGCAGCTTAAGCTCTGGGGGGCCGAGGGAGCAGTACTTC.

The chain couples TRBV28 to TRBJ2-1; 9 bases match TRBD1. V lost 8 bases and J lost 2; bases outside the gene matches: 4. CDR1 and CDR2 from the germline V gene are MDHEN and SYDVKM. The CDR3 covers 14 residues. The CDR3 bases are TGTGCCAGCCGGGACAGGGATGCCTACAATGAGCAGTTCTTC. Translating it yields CASRDRDAYNEQFF.

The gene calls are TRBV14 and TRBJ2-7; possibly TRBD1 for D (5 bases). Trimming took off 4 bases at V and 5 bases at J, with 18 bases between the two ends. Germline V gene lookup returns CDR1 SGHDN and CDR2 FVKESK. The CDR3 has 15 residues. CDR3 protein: CASSPLSGIVHEQYF. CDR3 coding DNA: TGTGCCAGCAGCCCCTTATCAGGGATCGTCCACGAGCAGTACTTC. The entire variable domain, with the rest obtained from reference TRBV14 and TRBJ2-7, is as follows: EAGVTQFPSHSVIEKGQTVTLRCDPISGHDNLYWYRRVMGKEIKFLLHFVKESKQDESGMPNNRFLAERTGGTYSTLKVQPAELEDSGVYFCASSPLSGIVHEQYFGPGTRLTVT.

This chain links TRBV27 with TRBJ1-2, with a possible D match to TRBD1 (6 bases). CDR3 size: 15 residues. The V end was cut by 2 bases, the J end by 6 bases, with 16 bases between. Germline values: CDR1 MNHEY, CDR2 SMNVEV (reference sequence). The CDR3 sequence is CASSLRGLGTHGYTF. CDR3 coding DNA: TGTGCCAGCAGTTTAAGGGGACTAGGGACACATGGCTACACCTTC.

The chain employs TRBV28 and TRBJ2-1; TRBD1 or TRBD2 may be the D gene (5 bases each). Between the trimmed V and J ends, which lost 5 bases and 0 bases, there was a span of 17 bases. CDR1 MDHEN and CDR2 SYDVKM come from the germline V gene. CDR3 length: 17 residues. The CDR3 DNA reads TGTGCCAGCAGTCCCCAGGGTGGACTCAGCTCCTACAATGAGCAGTTCTTC. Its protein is CASSPQGGLSSYNEQFF.

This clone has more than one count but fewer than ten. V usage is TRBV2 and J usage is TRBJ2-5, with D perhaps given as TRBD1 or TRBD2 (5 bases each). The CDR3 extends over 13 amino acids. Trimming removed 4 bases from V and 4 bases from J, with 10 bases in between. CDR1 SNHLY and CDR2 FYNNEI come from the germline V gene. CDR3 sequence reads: CASSVSGRETQYF. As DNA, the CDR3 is TGTGCCAGCAGTGTGTCAGGGAGAGAGACCCAGTACTTC.

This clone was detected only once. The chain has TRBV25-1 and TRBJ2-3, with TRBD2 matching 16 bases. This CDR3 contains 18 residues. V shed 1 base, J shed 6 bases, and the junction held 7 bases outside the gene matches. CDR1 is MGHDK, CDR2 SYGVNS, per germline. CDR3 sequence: CASSESGTSGRVWDTQYF. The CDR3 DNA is TGTGCCAGCAGTGAATCAGGGACTAGCGGGAGGGTCTGGGATACGCAGTATTTT.

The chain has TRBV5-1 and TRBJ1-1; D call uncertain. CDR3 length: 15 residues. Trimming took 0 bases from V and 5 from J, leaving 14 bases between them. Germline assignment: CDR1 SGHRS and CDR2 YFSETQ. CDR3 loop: CASSLDVSMGTEAFF. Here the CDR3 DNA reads TGCGCCAGCAGCTTGGACGTCAGTATGGGGACTGAAGCTTTCTTT.

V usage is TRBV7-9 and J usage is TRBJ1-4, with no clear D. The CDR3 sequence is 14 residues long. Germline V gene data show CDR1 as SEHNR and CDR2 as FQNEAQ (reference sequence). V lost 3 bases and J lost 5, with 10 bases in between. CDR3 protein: CASSFIVGNEKLFF. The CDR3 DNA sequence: TGTGCCAGCAGCTTTATCGTGGGGAATGAAAAACTGTTTTTT.

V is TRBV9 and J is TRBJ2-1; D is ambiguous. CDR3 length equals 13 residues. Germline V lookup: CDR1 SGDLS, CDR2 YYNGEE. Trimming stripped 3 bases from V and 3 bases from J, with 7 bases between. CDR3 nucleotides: TGTGCCAGCAGCGATGACGGCTACAATGAGCAGTTCTTC. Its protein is CASSDDGYNEQFF.

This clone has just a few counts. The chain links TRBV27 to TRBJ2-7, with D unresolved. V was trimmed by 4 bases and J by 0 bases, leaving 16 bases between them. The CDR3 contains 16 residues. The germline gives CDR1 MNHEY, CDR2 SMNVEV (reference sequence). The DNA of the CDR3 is TGTGCCAGCAGTTCTCCGGTTGACACGAACTCCTACGAGCAGTACTTC. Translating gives CASSSPVDTNSYEQYF.

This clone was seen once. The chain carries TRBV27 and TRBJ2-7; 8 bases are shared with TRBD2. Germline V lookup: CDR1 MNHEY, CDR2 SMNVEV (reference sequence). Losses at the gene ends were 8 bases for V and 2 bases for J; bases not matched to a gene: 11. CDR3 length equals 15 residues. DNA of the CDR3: TGTGCCAGCTCCTCTAATGCGGGAGGAGCCTACGAGCAGTACTTC. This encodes CASSSNAGGAYEQYF.

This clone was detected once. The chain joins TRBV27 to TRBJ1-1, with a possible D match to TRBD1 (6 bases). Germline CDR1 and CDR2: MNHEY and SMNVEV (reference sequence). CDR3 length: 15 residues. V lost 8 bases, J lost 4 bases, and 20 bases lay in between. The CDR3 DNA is TGTGCCAGCGGATCCCATGGGGGGGCATTCACTGAAGCTTTCTTT. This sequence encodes CASGSHGGAFTEAFF.

The CDR3 region has the DNA TGTGCCTGGAGTGTATTGGACATCCTGAAATCAACTAATGAAAAACTGTTTTTT. It is translated as CAWSVLDILKSTNEKLFF. The J gene is TRBJ1-4, the V gene TRBV30; tentatively, D is TRBD1 (5 bases). The CDR3 length is 18 residues. V lost 0 bases and J lost 0, with 17 bases in between. Germline-derived CDR1 and CDR2 are GTSNPN and SVGIG (reference sequence).

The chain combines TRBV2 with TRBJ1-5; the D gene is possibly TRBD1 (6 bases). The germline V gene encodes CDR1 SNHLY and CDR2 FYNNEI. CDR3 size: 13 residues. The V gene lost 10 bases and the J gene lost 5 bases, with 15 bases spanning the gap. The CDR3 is CATNRDIDQPQHF. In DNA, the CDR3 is TGTGCCACAAACCGGGACATAGATCAGCCCCAGCATTTT.

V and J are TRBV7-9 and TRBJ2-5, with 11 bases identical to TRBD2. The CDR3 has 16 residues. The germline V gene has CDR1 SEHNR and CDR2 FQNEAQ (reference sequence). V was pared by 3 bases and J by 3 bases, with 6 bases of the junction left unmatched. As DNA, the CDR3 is TGTGCCAGCAGCTTGGCCCCGGGACTAGCGGAAGAGACCCAGTACTTC. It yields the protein CASSLAPGLAEETQYF.

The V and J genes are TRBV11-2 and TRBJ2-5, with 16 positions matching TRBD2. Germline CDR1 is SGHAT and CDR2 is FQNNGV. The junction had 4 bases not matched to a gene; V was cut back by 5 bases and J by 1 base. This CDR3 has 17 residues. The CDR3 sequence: CASSPGTSGRGQETQYF. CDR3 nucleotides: TGTGCCAGCAGCCCCGGGACTAGCGGGAGGGGCCAAGAGACCCAGTACTTC. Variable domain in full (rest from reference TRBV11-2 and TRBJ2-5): EAGVAQSPRYKIIEKRQSVAFWCNPISGHATLYWYQQILGQGPKLLIQFQNNGVVDDSQLPKDRFSAERLKGVDSTLKIQPAKLEDSAVYLCASSPGTSGRGQETQYFGPGTRLLVL.

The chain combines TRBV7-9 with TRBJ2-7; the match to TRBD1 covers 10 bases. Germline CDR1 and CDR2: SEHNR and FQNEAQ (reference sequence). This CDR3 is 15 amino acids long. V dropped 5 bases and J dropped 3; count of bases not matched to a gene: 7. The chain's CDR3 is CASSLLGTGDYEQYF. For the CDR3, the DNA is TGTGCCAGCAGCCTCTTAGGGACAGGGGACTACGAGCAGTACTTC. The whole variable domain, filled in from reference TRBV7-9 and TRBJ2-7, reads DTGVSQNPRHKITKRGQNVTFRCDPISEHNRLYWYRQTLGQGPEFLTYFQNEAQLEKSRLLSDRFSAERPKGSFSTLEIQRTEQGDSAMYLCASSLLGTGDYEQYFGPGTRLTVT.

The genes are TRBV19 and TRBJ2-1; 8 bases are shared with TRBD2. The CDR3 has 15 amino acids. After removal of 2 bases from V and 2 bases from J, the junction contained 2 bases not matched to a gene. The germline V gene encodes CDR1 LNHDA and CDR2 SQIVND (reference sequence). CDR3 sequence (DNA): TGTGCCAGTAGTATAACTAGCGGCGCCTACAATGAGCAGTTCTTC. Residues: CASSITSGAYNEQFF.

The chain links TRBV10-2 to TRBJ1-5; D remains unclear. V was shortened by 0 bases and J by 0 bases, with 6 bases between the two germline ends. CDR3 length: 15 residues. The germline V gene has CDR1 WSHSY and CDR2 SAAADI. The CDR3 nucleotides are TGCGCCAGCAGTGAGTCAGGGTATAGCAATCAGCCCCAGCATTTT. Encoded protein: CASSESGYSNQPQHF.

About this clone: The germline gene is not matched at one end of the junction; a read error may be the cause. CDR3 sequence reads: CASSQVAGDRPGF. The CDR3 nucleotides are TGCGCCAGCAGCCAAGTCGCAGGGGATCGACCCGGCTTC. This chain connects TRBV4-1 to TRBJ1-2; possibly TRBD1 for D (6 bases). This CDR3 contains 13 residues. CDR1 is MGHRA, CDR2 YSYEKL, per germline.

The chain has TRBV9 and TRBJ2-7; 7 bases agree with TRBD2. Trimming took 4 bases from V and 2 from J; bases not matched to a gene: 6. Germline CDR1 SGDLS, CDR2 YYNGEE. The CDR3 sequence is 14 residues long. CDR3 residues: CASSPAGSPYEQYF. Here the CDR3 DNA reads TGTGCCAGCAGCCCAGCGGGAAGCCCCTACGAGCAGTACTTC.

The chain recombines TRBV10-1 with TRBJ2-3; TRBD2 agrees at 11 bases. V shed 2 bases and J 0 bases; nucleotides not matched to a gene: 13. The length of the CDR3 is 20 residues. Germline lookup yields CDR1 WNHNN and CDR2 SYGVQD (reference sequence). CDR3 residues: CASSEPTPGLAASSTDTQYF. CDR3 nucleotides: TGCGCCAGCAGTGAGCCCACCCCGGGACTAGCGGCTTCCAGCACAGATACGCAGTATTTT.

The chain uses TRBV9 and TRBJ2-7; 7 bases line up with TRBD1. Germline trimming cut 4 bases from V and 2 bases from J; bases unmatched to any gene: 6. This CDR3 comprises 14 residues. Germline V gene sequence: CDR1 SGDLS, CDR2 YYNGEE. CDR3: CASSPTGTAYEQYF. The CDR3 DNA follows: TGTGCCAGCAGCCCGACAGGGACAGCCTACGAGCAGTACTTC.